The sequence of this T cell receptor beta chain was determined in a study of CD8+ T cells in alopecia areata. Across the study: Patients in the treated group were given tofacitinib by mouth, 5 to 10 mg twice a day. Patients remained on tofacitinib for 6 to 18 months and then went 6 months without it.

Individuals with alopecia areata gave both lesional scalp punch biopsies and peripheral blood for collection. Investigators isolated RNA and reverse transcribed it into cDNA to act as the sequencing template. The data were produced by immunoSEQ multiplex PCR, yet TCRdb's version contains in-frame clones alone and is incomplete. The sample lists about 12,000 clones; around 60% were seen once. This CDR3 has 13 amino acids. The ends were cut back, 4 bases at V and 9 bases at J, with 16 bases in the middle. Germline loops: CDR1 KGHSH, CDR2 LQKENI. The chain carries TRBV18 and TRBJ2-7; no clear D. Sequenced material: skin. This sequence was found in a human donor with alopecia areata. As DNA, the CDR3 is TGTGCCAGCTCACTGGACGGCAGATCCAGGCAGTACTTC. Protein sequence: CASSLDGRSRQYF.